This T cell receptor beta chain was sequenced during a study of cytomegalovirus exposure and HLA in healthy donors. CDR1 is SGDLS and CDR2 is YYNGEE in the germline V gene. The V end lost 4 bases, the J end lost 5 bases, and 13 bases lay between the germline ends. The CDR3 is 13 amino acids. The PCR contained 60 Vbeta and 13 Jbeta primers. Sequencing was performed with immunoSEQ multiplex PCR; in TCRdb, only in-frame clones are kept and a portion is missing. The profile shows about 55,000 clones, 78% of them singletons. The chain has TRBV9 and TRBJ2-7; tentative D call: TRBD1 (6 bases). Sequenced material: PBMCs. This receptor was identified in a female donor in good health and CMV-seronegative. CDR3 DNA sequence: TGTGCCAGCAGCACTAAGGGGGACCACGAGCAGTACTTC. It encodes CASSTKGDHEQYF.